This TCR beta chain came from a study of T-cell reconstitution after alpha-beta-depleted transplantation in children. Study-wide results and limits: Where alpha-beta T cells came from about two months after transplant was reportedly several hundred expanded graft clones. The high TCRbeta diversity at day 60 in some patients came from surviving recipient T cells and thymic progenitors. Fresh T-cell production supplied most of the T-cell counts and diversity seen one year after transplant.

Unique molecular identifiers were incorporated when the TCRbeta library was constructed. TCRdb used MiXCR to reprocess the PCR reads, holding one entry per CDR3 protein. The sample consists of 550,000 to 600,000 distinct CDR3 sequences, around 23% of them appearing once. At least ten counts were recorded for this clonotype. Its target is unknown. Deletions cut 4 bases from V and 4 bases from J, with 11 bases between. The CDR3 is 12 amino acids. In germline, CDR1 is DFQATT, CDR2 SNEGSKA (reference sequence). The chain recombines TRBV20-1 with TRBJ2-7; maybe TRBD2 (5 bases). The source of this sequence is a boy under three years old who had a stem cell transplant for acute myeloid leukemia, so the T cells may come from the graft donor. The specimen was PBMCs, mostly from graft donor cells, collected 360 days after TCRalphabeta/CD19-depleted stem cell transplant. CDR3 protein: CSATRTGYEQYV. DNA of the CDR3: TGCAGTGCTACAAGGACGGGGTACGAGCAGTACGTC.